Each of the 8 T cell receptor beta chains below was sequenced from the same sample in a study of blood T cell repertoires in COVID-19. Repertoires were generated with immunoSEQ multiplex PCR, while TCRdb's copy carries only in-frame clones and drops some. The sample has around 140,000 clones, 65% to 85% seen once; the top ten hold more than 3.5%. The sample was peripheral blood. The receptors come from a woman aged 55-70 years with acute or convalescent COVID-19.

CDR3 region: CASSSPDRDRWSYEQYF. CDR3 DNA sequence: TGTGCCAGCAGCTCCCCAGACCGGGACAGGTGGTCCTACGAGCAGTACTTC. This chain links TRBV11-2 with TRBJ2-7, with 8 bases lining up with TRBD1. Trimming at V came to 4 bases and at J to 1 base, leaving 12 bases not matched to a gene. The germline V gene encodes CDR1 SGHAT and CDR2 FQNNGV. This CDR3 spans 17 amino acids.

The chain is built from TRBV30 and TRBJ1-4, with 8 bases fitting TRBD1. Germline trimming cut 2 bases from V and 7 bases from J; bases unmatched to any gene: 9. This CDR3 spans 15 amino acids. Germline V CDR1 and CDR2: GTSNPN, SVGIG (reference sequence). DNA for the CDR3: TGTGCCTGGAGTCCTGGACAGGGACCGGGTGAAAAACTGTTTTTT. Amino acids: CAWSPGQGPGEKLFF.

The chain has TRBV6-5 and TRBJ2-2; perhaps TRBD1 as D (5 bases). The CDR3 has 14 amino acids. CDR1 MNHEY and CDR2 SVGAGI come from the germline V gene. The V and J ends lost 6 bases and 5 bases respectively, with 13 bases between them. CDR3 in amino acids: CASSKRRVTGELFF. The CDR3 region has the DNA TGTGCCAGCAGCAAACGCAGGGTAACCGGGGAGCTGTTTTTT.

The chain carries TRBV30 and TRBJ2-7; tentatively, D is TRBD1 (5 bases). Germline CDR1 is GTSNPN and CDR2 is SVGIG (reference sequence). The CDR3 covers 15 residues. The V end lost 0 bases, the J end lost 0 bases, and 12 bases lay between the germline ends. Here the CDR3 reads CAWSVGGHLSYEQYF. CDR3 DNA: TGTGCCTGGAGTGTAGGTGGACACCTCTCCTACGAGCAGTACTTC.

This chain connects TRBV7-6 to TRBJ1-4, with a weak D call TRBD1 (5 bases). Germline-derived CDR1 and CDR2 are SGHVS and FNYEAQ. V gave up 5 bases and J gave up 7 bases, with 17 bases separating them. This CDR3 has 15 residues. This CDR3 is CASSPGGGDGEKLFF. The CDR3 DNA reads as TGTGCCAGCAGCCCGGGGGGGGGAGACGGTGAAAAACTGTTTTTT.

The genes are TRBV28 and TRBJ2-5, with a possible D match to TRBD2 (6 bases). The CDR3 is 14 residues long. Trimming took 5 bases from V and 5 from J, leaving 15 bases between them. Germline values: CDR1 MDHEN, CDR2 SYDVKM. CDR3 in DNA: TGTGCCAGCAGTCCGGGACTCCCCTCCGAGACCCAGTACTTC. Amino acids: CASSPGLPSETQYF. Full variable domain (remainder filled in from reference TRBV28 and TRBJ2-5): DVKVTQSSRYLVKRTGEKVFLECVQDMDHENMFWYRQDPGLGLRLIYFSYDVKMKEKGDIPEGYSVSREKKERFSLILESASTNQTSMYLCASSPGLPSETQYFGPGTRLLVL.

The rearrangement uses TRBV9 and TRBJ2-2; the match to TRBD1 covers 7 bases. This CDR3 comprises 17 residues. Germline V gene data show CDR1 as SGDLS and CDR2 as YYNGEE. With V trimmed by 5 bases and J by 3 bases, 13 bases remained unmatched. The CDR3 region is CASSAGGGDRYTGELFF. The CDR3 nucleotides read TGTGCCAGCAGTGCCGGCGGTGGGGACAGATACACCGGGGAGCTGTTTTTT.

This chain links TRBV9 with TRBJ1-1; a possible D gene is TRBD1 (6 bases). Germline V lookup: CDR1 SGDLS, CDR2 YYNGEE. The V end was cut by 2 bases, the J end by 5 bases, with 13 bases between. This CDR3 region has 14 residues. The CDR3: CASSVSEGGTEAFF. The CDR3 region has the DNA TGTGCCAGCAGCGTCAGCGAGGGGGGGACTGAAGCTTTCTTT. Looking up the rest from reference TRBV9 and TRBJ1-1 gives the full variable domain: DSGVTQTPKHLITATGQRVTLRCSPRSGDLSVYWYQQSLDQGLQFLIQYYNGEERAKGNILERFSAQQFPDLHSELNLSSLELGDSALYFCASSVSEGGTEAFFGQGTRLTVV.